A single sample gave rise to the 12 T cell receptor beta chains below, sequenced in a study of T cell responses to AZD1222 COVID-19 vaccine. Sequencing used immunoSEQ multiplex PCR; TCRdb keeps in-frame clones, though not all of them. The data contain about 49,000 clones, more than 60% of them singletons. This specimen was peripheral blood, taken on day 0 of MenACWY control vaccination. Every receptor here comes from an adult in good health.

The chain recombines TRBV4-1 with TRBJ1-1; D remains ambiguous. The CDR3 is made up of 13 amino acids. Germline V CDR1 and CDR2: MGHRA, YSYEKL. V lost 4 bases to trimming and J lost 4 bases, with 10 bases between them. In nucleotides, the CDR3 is TGCGCCAGCAGCCGAGAAAGTGGCACTGAAGCTTTCTTT. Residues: CASSRESGTEAFF.

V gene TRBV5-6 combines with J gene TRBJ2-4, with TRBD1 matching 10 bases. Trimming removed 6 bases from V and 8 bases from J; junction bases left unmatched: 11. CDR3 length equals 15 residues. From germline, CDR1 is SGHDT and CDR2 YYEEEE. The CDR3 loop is CASTRGGTGDHIQYF. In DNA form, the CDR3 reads TGTGCCAGCACCCGGGGGGGGACAGGGGACCACATTCAGTACTTC.

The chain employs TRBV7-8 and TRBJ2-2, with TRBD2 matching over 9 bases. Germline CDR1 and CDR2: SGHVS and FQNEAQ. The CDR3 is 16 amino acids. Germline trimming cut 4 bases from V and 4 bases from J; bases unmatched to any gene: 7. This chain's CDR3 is CASSSRRLAATGELFF. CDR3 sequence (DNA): TGTGCCAGCAGCTCCCGGAGACTAGCGGCCACCGGGGAGCTGTTTTTT.

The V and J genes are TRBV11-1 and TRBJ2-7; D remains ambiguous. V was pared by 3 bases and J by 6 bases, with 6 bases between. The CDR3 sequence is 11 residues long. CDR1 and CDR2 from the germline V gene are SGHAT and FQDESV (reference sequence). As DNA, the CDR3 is TGTGCCAGCAGCTTCCAGAGCGAGCAGTACTTC. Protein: CASSFQSEQYF.

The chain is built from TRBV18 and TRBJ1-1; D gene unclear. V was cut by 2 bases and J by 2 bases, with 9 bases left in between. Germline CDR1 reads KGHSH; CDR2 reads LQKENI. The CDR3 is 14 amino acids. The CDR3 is CASSPTGSNTEAFF. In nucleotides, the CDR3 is TGTGCCAGCTCACCAACGGGGAGTAACACTGAAGCTTTCTTT.

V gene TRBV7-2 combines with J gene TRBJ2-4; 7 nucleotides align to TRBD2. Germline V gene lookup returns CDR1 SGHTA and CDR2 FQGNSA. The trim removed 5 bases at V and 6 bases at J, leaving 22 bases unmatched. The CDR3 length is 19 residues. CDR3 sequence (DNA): TGTGCCAGCAGCACACGCGGAGGGCGGGAGAATCTCCGGGGAAACATTCAGTACTTC. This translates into CASSTRGGRENLRGNIQYF.

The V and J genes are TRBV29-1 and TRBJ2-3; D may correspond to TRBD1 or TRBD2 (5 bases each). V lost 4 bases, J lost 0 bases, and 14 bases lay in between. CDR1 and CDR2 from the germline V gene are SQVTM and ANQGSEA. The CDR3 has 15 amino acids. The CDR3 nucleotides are TGCAGCGTTGCCATGGGACGAACCAGCACAGATACGCAGTATTTT. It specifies CSVAMGRTSTDTQYF.

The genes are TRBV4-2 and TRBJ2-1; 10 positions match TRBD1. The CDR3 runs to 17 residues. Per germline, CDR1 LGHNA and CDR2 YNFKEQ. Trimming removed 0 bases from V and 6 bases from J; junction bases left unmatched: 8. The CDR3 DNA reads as TGTGCCAGCAGCCAAGAAGTCGGGACAGGGGTCGGCAATGAGCAGTTCTTC. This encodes CASSQEVGTGVGNEQFF.

For the CDR3, the DNA is TGCGCCAGCAGCCAAGAGTACATCAATCAGCCCCAGCATTTT. This encodes CASSQEYINQPQHF. The V gene is TRBV4-1, the J gene TRBJ1-5, with D unclear. The CDR3 sequence is 14 residues long. Germline V gene sequence: CDR1 MGHRA, CDR2 YSYEKL. Deletions cut 0 bases from V and 3 bases from J, with 6 bases between.

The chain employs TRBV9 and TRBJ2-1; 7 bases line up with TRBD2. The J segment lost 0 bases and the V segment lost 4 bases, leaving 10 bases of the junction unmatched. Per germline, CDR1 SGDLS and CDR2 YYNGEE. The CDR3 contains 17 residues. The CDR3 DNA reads TGTGCCAGCAGCCCCGCTATGGGGGGGAGCTCCTACAATGAGCAGTTCTTC. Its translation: CASSPAMGGSSYNEQFF. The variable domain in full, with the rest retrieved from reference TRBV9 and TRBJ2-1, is DSGVTQTPKHLITATGQRVTLRCSPRSGDLSVYWYQQSLDQGLQFLIQYYNGEERAKGNILERFSAQQFPDLHSELNLSSLELGDSALYFCASSPAMGGSSYNEQFFGPGTRLTVL.

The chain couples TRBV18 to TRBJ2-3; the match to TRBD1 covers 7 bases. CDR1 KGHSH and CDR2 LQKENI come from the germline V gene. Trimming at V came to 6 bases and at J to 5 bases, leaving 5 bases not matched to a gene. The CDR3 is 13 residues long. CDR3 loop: CASSWTGKDTQYF. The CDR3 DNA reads TGTGCCAGCTCGTGGACAGGCAAAGATACGCAGTATTTT.

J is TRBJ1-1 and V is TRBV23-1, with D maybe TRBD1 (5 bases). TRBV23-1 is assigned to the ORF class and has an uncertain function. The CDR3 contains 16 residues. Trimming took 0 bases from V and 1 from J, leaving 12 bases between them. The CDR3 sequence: CASSQSPRGRNTEAFF. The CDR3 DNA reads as TGCGCCAGCAGTCAATCTCCCCGGGGACGGAACACTGAAGCTTTCTTT.